These 28 T cell receptor beta chains came from one sample sequenced in a study of shared clonotypes between healthy human individuals. Using immunoSEQ multiplex PCR, the repertoire was profiled, and TCRdb retains in-frame clones only, with some absent. The repertoire holds hundreds of thousands of clones, roughly 95% seen once, with 0.055% to 0.075% in the top ten. Sequencing used naive CD4+ T cells sorted from blood. The subset denotes: CD45RA+ positively selected. The receptor set was obtained from a woman aged 30 to 39 in good health.

The V and J genes are TRBV5-1 and TRBJ2-7; 7 bases agree with TRBD1. CDR1 SGHRS and CDR2 YFSETQ come from the germline V gene. The V gene end was trimmed by 5 bases and the J gene end by 0 bases; junction bases not matched to a gene: 8. The CDR3 loop spans 15 amino acids. The CDR3 reads CASSPWTGSSYEQYF. The CDR3 coding sequence is TGCGCCAGCAGTCCTTGGACAGGAAGCTCCTACGAGCAGTACTTC.

The CDR3 region is CASSSNTGEQYF. The CDR3 bases are TGTGCCAGCAGTTCAAACACAGGGGAGCAGTACTTC. The V gene is TRBV28, the J gene TRBJ2-7, with D maybe TRBD1 (6 bases). V lost 4 bases and J 7 bases, leaving 11 bases between the germline ends. The CDR3 loop spans 12 amino acids. Germline lookup yields CDR1 MDHEN and CDR2 SYDVKM.

The chain couples TRBV5-1 to TRBJ2-2; D ambiguous. CDR3 length: 15 residues. Germline V gene data show CDR1 as SGHRS and CDR2 as YFSETQ. V lost 1 base to trimming and J lost 2 bases, with 9 bases between them. The CDR3 sequence is CASSLTADNTGELFF. Written as DNA, the CDR3 is TGCGCCAGCAGCTTGACGGCAGACAACACCGGGGAGCTGTTTTTT.

V gene TRBV19 combines with J gene TRBJ1-5; no clear D. V was trimmed by 6 bases and J by 11 bases, leaving 20 bases between them. CDR3 length equals 14 residues. The germline V gene has CDR1 LNHDA and CDR2 SQIVND (reference sequence). The CDR3 reads CASSPSGWARTQHF. In nucleotides, the CDR3 is TGTGCCAGTAGCCCATCGGGATGGGCCAGGACCCAGCATTTT.

J is TRBJ2-2 and V is TRBV28; 7 positions agree with TRBD1. This CDR3 has 15 amino acids. The germline CDR1 and CDR2 sequences are MDHEN and SYDVKM. Germline trimming cut 3 bases from V and 4 bases from J; bases unmatched to any gene: 5. The CDR3 sequence is CASSFGTAPTGELFF. The CDR3 DNA reads TGTGCCAGCAGTTTTGGGACAGCTCCCACCGGGGAGCTGTTTTTT.

The chain couples TRBV11-2 to TRBJ1-3; a possible D gene is TRBD1 (5 bases). Germline V gives CDR1 SGHAT, CDR2 FQNNGV. With 5 bases removed from V and 2 bases from J, the gap between germline ends came to 10 bases. This CDR3 contains 14 residues. The CDR3 region is CASSLQGTGNTIYF. The CDR3 region has the DNA TGTGCCAGCAGCCTGCAGGGAACTGGAAACACCATATATTTT.

The genes are TRBV20-1 and TRBJ2-5; 7 bases align to TRBD2. The J call is uncertain, as TRBJ2-7 better fits the DNA end. The CDR3 runs to 11 residues. Germline V gene sequence: CDR1 DFQATT, CDR2 SNEGSKA (reference sequence). The CDR3 nucleotides read TGCAGTGCCCAACTAGCGATCGAGCAGTACTTC. Its protein is CSAQLAIEQYF.

This clone was seen just once. Written as DNA, the CDR3 is TGTGCCAGCAGGACCCTGGGACAGAGCTACGAGCAGTACTTC. Encoded protein: CASRTLGQSYEQYF. The chain uses TRBV27 and TRBJ2-5; 7 nucleotides agree with TRBD1. The end of the DNA aligns better with TRBJ2-7, so the J call may be wrong. CDR3 length: 14 amino acids. The germline V gene encodes CDR1 MNHEY and CDR2 SMNVEV (reference sequence).

This chain uses TRBV6-5 with TRBJ2-1; perhaps TRBD2 as D (5 bases). The CDR3 is 15 residues long. Per germline, CDR1 MNHEY and CDR2 SVGAGI. V was cut by 5 bases and J by 3 bases, with 14 bases left in between. Written as DNA, the CDR3 is TGTGCCAGCAGTCCGAGCGGTATTCTCTACAATGAGCAGTTCTTC. This translates into CASSPSGILYNEQFF.

The V call is TRBV25-1, the J call TRBJ1-1, with D hard to call. Germline V gene lookup returns CDR1 MGHDK and CDR2 SYGVNS. This CDR3 contains 12 residues. Trimming took off 2 bases at V and 0 bases at J, with 1 base between the two ends. This chain's CDR3 is CASSEVNTEAFF. CDR3 coding DNA: TGTGCCAGCAGTGAAGTGAACACTGAAGCTTTCTTT.

The rearrangement links TRBV6-1 to TRBJ1-3; maybe TRBD1 (6 bases). Germline CDR1 is MNHNS and CDR2 is SASEGT. V lost 2 bases to trimming and J lost 4 bases, with 9 bases between them. The CDR3 length is 14 residues. CDR3 in DNA: TGTGCCAGCAGTGAAACAGGGACCGGAAACACCATATATTTT. Its protein is CASSETGTGNTIYF.

This chain's CDR3 is CASSPNQGSHSNQPQHF. The CDR3 DNA sequence: TGTGCCAGCTCACCCAACCAGGGTTCCCATAGCAATCAGCCCCAGCATTTT. J is TRBJ1-5 and V is TRBV18; D is possibly TRBD1 (5 bases). This CDR3 is built from 17 residues. The V end was cut by 3 bases, the J end by 0 bases, with 15 bases between. Per germline, CDR1 KGHSH and CDR2 LQKENI. The complete variable domain, with remaining parts taken from reference TRBV18 and TRBJ1-5, reads NAGVMQNPRHLVRRRGQEARLRCSPMKGHSHVYWYRQLPEEGLKFMVYLQKENIIDESGMPKERFSAEFPKEGPSILRIQQVVRGDSAAYFCASSPNQGSHSNQPQHFGDGTRLSIL.

The chain employs TRBV2 and TRBJ2-5, with 7 bases that match TRBD2. Judging by the DNA end, TRBJ2-7 fits better; the J call may be wrong. CDR3 length equals 15 residues. Germline V gives CDR1 SNHLY, CDR2 FYNNEI. CDR3 protein: CASSGRWGGLYEQYF. The CDR3 DNA follows: TGTGCCAGCAGTGGGCGATGGGGGGGATTGTACGAGCAGTACTTC.

The rearrangement links TRBV19 to TRBJ1-1; D call uncertain. V shed 4 bases and J shed 4 bases, with 10 bases lying between them. The CDR3 sequence is 13 residues long. Germline V gene sequence: CDR1 LNHDA, CDR2 SQIVND (reference sequence). In nucleotides, the CDR3 is TGTGCCAGTAGTAGGACGGAAATCACTGAAGCTTTCTTT. Translating it yields CASSRTEITEAFF. Full variable domain (remainder filled in from reference TRBV19 and TRBJ1-1): DGGITQSPKYLFRKEGQNVTLSCEQNLNHDAMYWYRQDPGQGLRLIYYSQIVNDFQKGDIAEGYSVSREKKESFPLTVTSAQKNPTAFYLCASSRTEITEAFFGQGTRLTVV.

The chain combines TRBV7-3 with TRBJ2-5, with 11 positions matching TRBD2. The J call could be wrong; TRBJ2-7 is a better fit for the DNA end. The CDR3 extends over 14 amino acids. Germline V lookup: CDR1 SGHTA, CDR2 FQGTGA. The CDR3 spells CASSSSGRRYEQYF. CDR3 bases: TGTGCCAGCAGCTCTAGCGGGAGGAGATACGAGCAGTACTTC.

The CDR3 here is CASSAAGLSVTGELFF. CDR3 coding DNA: TGTGCCAGCAGCGCGGCAGGGTTATCAGTCACCGGGGAGCTGTTTTTT. The rearrangement joins TRBV9 to TRBJ2-2; the D gene is possibly TRBD1 (5 bases). Trimming shortened V by 3 bases and J by 4 bases, and 16 bases separated the two germline ends. The CDR3 is 16 residues long. In germline, CDR1 is SGDLS, CDR2 YYNGEE.

The chain is built from TRBV10-3 and TRBJ2-5, with unresolved D. V lost 0 bases and J lost 5, with 13 bases in between. CDR1 is ENHRY and CDR2 is SYGVKD in the germline V gene. The CDR3 is 15 amino acids. In DNA, the CDR3 is TGTGCCATCAGTGAGTCGGCAGGCGTGAGGGAGACCCAGTACTTC. Its translation: CAISESAGVRETQYF.

Note on this clone: Distinct nucleotide sequences in the sample also encode this CDR3. The V and J genes are TRBV28 and TRBJ2-7; perhaps TRBD1 as D (6 bases). Trimming shortened V by 6 bases and J by 4 bases, and 10 bases separated the two germline ends. Looked up from germline, CDR1 is MDHEN and CDR2 is SYDVKM. This CDR3 is built from 12 residues. This CDR3 is CASREQGYEQYF. The DNA of the CDR3 is TGTGCCAGCAGGGAACAGGGTTACGAGCAGTACTTC.

The chain recombines TRBV5-5 with TRBJ2-1, with D uncertain. This CDR3 is 17 amino acids long. Trimming took 0 bases from V and 0 from J, leaving 13 bases between them. CDR1 and CDR2 from the germline V gene are SGHKS and YYEKEE (reference sequence). The CDR3 sequence: CASSLAVLPSSYNEQFF. The CDR3 DNA reads as TGTGCCAGCAGCTTGGCGGTTCTTCCGAGCTCCTACAATGAGCAGTTCTTC.

The J gene is TRBJ2-4, the V gene TRBV5-1; 8 positions agree with TRBD2. The germline V gene encodes CDR1 SGHRS and CDR2 YFSETQ. This CDR3 has 15 amino acids. V trimming: 1 base; J trimming: 8 bases; junction bases outside the gene matches: 8. CDR3 in amino acids: CASSLMGLVSDIQYF. As DNA, the CDR3 is TGCGCCAGCAGCTTGATGGGACTAGTCTCTGACATTCAGTACTTC.

The J gene is TRBJ1-1, the V gene TRBV7-9, with D unresolved. CDR3 length: 13 residues. Germline V gene lookup returns CDR1 SEHNR and CDR2 FQNEAQ (reference sequence). Trimming stripped 4 bases from V and 1 base from J, with 7 bases between. CDR3 region: CASSSSENTEAFF. In nucleotides, the CDR3 is TGTGCCAGCAGCTCCAGCGAGAACACTGAAGCTTTCTTT.

The chain has TRBV5-1 and TRBJ1-2; D is ambiguous. The ends were cut back, 1 base at V and 0 bases at J, with 7 bases in the middle. The CDR3 covers 14 residues. Looked up from germline, CDR1 is SGHRS and CDR2 is YFSETQ. The CDR3 loop is CASSLFEPNYGYTF. CDR3 nucleotide sequence: TGCGCCAGCAGCTTGTTTGAACCTAACTATGGCTACACCTTC. Combining the CDR3 with reference TRBV5-1 and TRBJ1-2 gives the whole variable domain KAGVTQTPRYLIKTRGQQVTLSCSPISGHRSVSWYQQTPGQGLQFLFEYFSETQRNKGNFPGRFSGRQFSNSRSEMNVSTLELGDSALYLCASSLFEPNYGYTFGSGTRLTVV.

This clone was counted once. J is TRBJ2-2 and V is TRBV7-2; 8 bases are a match to TRBD2. V gave up 2 bases and J gave up 6 bases; unmatched junction bases: 11. The CDR3 is made up of 17 amino acids. Germline V gene lookup returns CDR1 SGHTA and CDR2 FQGNSA. The CDR3 region has the DNA TGTGCCAGCAGCTTATTTAGCCTAGCGGGTTGGCCCGGGGAGCTGTTTTTT. Residues: CASSLFSLAGWPGELFF. Drawing the rest from reference TRBV7-2 and TRBJ2-2, the complete variable domain is GAGVSQSPSNKVTEKGKDVELRCDPISGHTALYWYRQSLGQGLEFLIYFQGNSAPDKSGLPSDRFSAERTGGSVSTLTIQRTQQEDSAVYLCASSLFSLAGWPGELFFGEGSRLTVL.

This rearrangement joins TRBV28 to TRBJ1-3; the D gene is possibly TRBD1 (5 bases). Germline V gives CDR1 MDHEN, CDR2 SYDVKM. CDR3 length: 14 residues. Between the trimmed V and J ends, which lost 3 bases and 0 bases, there was a span of 6 bases. CDR3 nucleotides: TGTGCCAGCAGTTTGGGGGTCTCTGGAAACACCATATATTTT. It encodes CASSLGVSGNTIYF.

The V and J genes are TRBV30 and TRBJ2-5; D may be TRBD2 (6 bases). The assigned J gene may be wrong: the sequence end matches TRBJ2-7 better. Germline V CDR1 and CDR2: GTSNPN, SVGIG (reference sequence). The CDR3 spans 13 residues. The DNA for the CDR3 is TGTGCCTGGAAAGGTGGGGGGACCTACGAGCAGTACTTC. It is translated as CAWKGGGTYEQYF.

V usage is TRBV6-1 and J usage is TRBJ2-7; no clear D. This CDR3 has 12 residues. Germline CDR1 and CDR2: MNHNS and SASEGT. Trimming took 6 bases from V and 4 from J, leaving 10 bases between them. Here the CDR3 DNA reads TGTGCCAGCAGGGCCCAGGTATACGAGCAGTACTTC. This translates into CASRAQVYEQYF.

This chain connects TRBV11-3 to TRBJ2-7; the D call may be TRBD1 or TRBD2 (6 bases each). The CDR3 runs to 17 residues. V was pared by 4 bases and J by 0 bases, with 19 bases between. Per the germline V gene, CDR1 is SGHNT and CDR2 is YENEEA. The chain's CDR3 is CASSSSGGPAFSYEQYF. The CDR3 DNA sequence: TGTGCCAGCAGCTCAAGTGGGGGGCCGGCCTTCTCCTACGAGCAGTACTTC. Based on the CDR3 plus reference TRBV11-3 and TRBJ2-7, the full variable domain is EAGVVQSPRYKIIEKKQPVAFWCNPISGHNTLYWYLQNLGQGPELLIRYENEEAVDDSQLPKDRFSAERLKGVDSTLKIQPAELGDSAVYLCASSSSGGPAFSYEQYFGPGTRLTVT.

The CDR3 nucleotides read TGTGCCATCAGGACGAGGTCCTACGAGCAGTACTTC. Its protein product is CAIRTRSYEQYF. The chain employs TRBV10-3 and TRBJ2-7, with D unclear. Per the germline V gene, CDR1 is ENHRY and CDR2 is SYGVKD. V was cut by 6 bases and J by 1 base, with 7 bases left in between. The CDR3 runs to 12 residues.